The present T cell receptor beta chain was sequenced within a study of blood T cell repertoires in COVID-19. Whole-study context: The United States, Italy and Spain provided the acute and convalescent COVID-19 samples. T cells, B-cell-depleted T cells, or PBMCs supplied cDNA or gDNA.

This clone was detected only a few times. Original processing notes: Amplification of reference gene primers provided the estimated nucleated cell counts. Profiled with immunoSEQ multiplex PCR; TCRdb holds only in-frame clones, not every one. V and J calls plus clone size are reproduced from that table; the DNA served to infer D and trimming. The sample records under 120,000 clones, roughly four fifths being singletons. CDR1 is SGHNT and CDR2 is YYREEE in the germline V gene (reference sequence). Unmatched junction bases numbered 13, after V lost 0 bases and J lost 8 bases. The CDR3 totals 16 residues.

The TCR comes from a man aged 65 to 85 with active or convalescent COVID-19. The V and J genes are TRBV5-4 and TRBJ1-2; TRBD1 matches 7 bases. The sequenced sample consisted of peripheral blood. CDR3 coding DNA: TGTGCCAGCAGCTTGGCGGCAGGGGGGAGGAATTACGGCTACACCTTC. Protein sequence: CASSLAAGGRNYGYTF.